The 15 T cell receptor beta chains in this list originate from one sample, sequenced in a study of CD8 T cells in ankylosing spondylitis. Whole-study findings and limits: Seemingly characteristic of ankylosing spondylitis blood was a TCR beta motif consisting of 7 or 8 highly homologous variants.

From the 5' RACE reads, TCRdb called clonotypes with MiXCR, one entry per CDR3 protein. The top ten hold roughly 16% of the sample, which has some 400,000 distinct CDR3 sequences, 20% to 25% seen once. Their antigen targets remain unknown. The sample was blood, either unsorted or a sorted T cell fraction (not recorded which). These receptors all come from a male donor with ankylosing spondylitis.

This clonotype was found a few times. The gene calls are TRBV5-1 and TRBJ2-1, with 9 bases aligning to TRBD2. Looked up from germline, CDR1 is SGHRS and CDR2 is YFSETQ. The CDR3 covers 17 residues. V was pared by 1 base and J by 0 bases, with 5 bases of the junction left unmatched. CDR3 sequence: CASSLNSGRISYNEQFF. The CDR3 DNA reads as TGCGCCAGCAGCTTGAACAGCGGGAGGATCTCCTACAATGAGCAGTTCTTC.

The sample holds a few counts of this clonotype. CDR3 nucleotide sequence: TGTGCCAGCAGCTTAATTGGAGGGGCCGGGTACAATGAGCAGTTCTTC. The encoded protein is CASSLIGGAGYNEQFF. The chain recombines TRBV7-3 with TRBJ2-1, with D perhaps matching TRBD2 (6 bases). The length of the CDR3 is 16 residues. V was clipped by 1 base and J by 4 bases, with 14 bases between them. Germline V gene data show CDR1 as SGHTA and CDR2 as FQGTGA.

The V and J genes are TRBV6-1 and TRBJ1-2; D not resolved. Germline V gene lookup returns CDR1 MNHNS and CDR2 SASEGT. This CDR3 contains 17 residues. Trimming shortened V by 5 bases and J by 0 bases, and 19 bases separated the two germline ends. CDR3 nucleotides: TGTGCCAGCAGTAGGACTCAATTCACCCCAACTAACTATGGCTACACCTTC. It is translated as CASSRTQFTPTNYGYTF.

This clonotype was observed a handful of times. The chain uses TRBV6-2 or TRBV6-3 and TRBJ2-3, with D perhaps TRBD2 (5 bases). The germline CDR1 and CDR2 sequences are MNHEY and SVGEGT. V gave up 4 bases and J gave up 10 bases, with 12 bases separating them. The CDR3 spans 12 residues. DNA of the CDR3: TGTGCCAGCAGTTCACCGGGATATCCGCAGTATTTT. Its protein product is CASSSPGYPQYF.

This clonotype was observed a few times. The gene calls are TRBV3-1 and TRBJ2-2; 11 positions match TRBD2. The J segment lost 6 bases and the V segment lost 1 base, leaving 4 bases of the junction unmatched. CDR3 length: 16 residues. The germline gives CDR1 LGHDT, CDR2 YNNKEL (reference sequence). The CDR3 sequence is CASSQVTSGRSGELFF. DNA for the CDR3: TGTGCCAGCAGCCAAGTAACTAGCGGGAGATCCGGGGAGCTGTTTTTT.

The gene calls are TRBV2 and TRBJ2-3, with a weak D call TRBD2 (5 bases). Trimming took 7 bases from V and 4 from J, leaving 15 bases between them. The CDR3 consists of 14 residues. Germline lookup yields CDR1 SNHLY and CDR2 FYNNEI. DNA for the CDR3: TGTGCCAGCACCCCTTTGAGGGCGGCAGATACGCAGTATTTT. This gives the protein CASTPLRAADTQYF.

DNA for the CDR3: TGTGCCAGCAGTGGTGGCGGGAGCACCTACAATGAGCAGTTCTTC. It is translated as CASSGGGSTYNEQFF. V and J are TRBV2 and TRBJ2-1, with 7 bases identical to TRBD2. The J segment lost 2 bases and the V segment lost 4 bases, leaving 5 bases of the junction unmatched. This CDR3 contains 15 residues. Germline V lookup: CDR1 SNHLY, CDR2 FYNNEI.

The genes are TRBV27 and TRBJ2-7; TRBD2 matches 9 bases. Per the germline V gene, CDR1 is MNHEY and CDR2 is SMNVEV (reference sequence). The CDR3 contains 18 residues. V lost 0 bases and J lost 0; bases outside the gene matches: 9. In DNA, the CDR3 is TGTGCCAGCAGTTTATCGCGGACTAGCGCTATTAGCTCCTACGAGCAGTACTTC. It encodes CASSLSRTSAISSYEQYF.

In this sample, this clonotype turned up a few times. The chain carries TRBV7-8 and TRBJ2-5, with D possibly called TRBD1 or TRBD2 (5 bases each). The CDR3 loop spans 14 amino acids. Trimming left V 1 base short and J 3 bases short, with 9 bases between. Germline assignment: CDR1 SGHVS and CDR2 FQNEAQ. CDR3 bases: TGTGCCAGCAGCTTAGTTTGGGGGAAAGAGACCCAGTACTTC. Translating gives CASSLVWGKETQYF.

This sequence joins TRBV14 and TRBJ1-1, with D perhaps TRBD1 (5 bases). Per germline, CDR1 SGHDN and CDR2 FVKESK. CDR3 length: 14 residues. Trimming stripped 1 base from V and 3 bases from J, with 9 bases between. The CDR3 DNA follows: TGTGCCAGCAGCCAAGTTATGGGGGACACTGAAGCTTTCTTT. Its translation is CASSQVMGDTEAFF. Full variable domain (rest looked up from reference TRBV14 and TRBJ1-1): EAGVTQFPSHSVIEKGQTVTLRCDPISGHDNLYWYRRVMGKEIKFLLHFVKESKQDESGMPNNRFLAERTGGTYSTLKVQPAELEDSGVYFCASSQVMGDTEAFFGQGTRLTVV.

This chain connects TRBV18 to TRBJ2-1, with D possibly TRBD1 on 6 matching bases. This CDR3 has 15 residues. V was trimmed by 5 bases and J by 5 bases, leaving 16 bases between them. Looked up from germline, CDR1 is KGHSH and CDR2 is LQKENI. CDR3 region: CASSMGAVPNNEQFF. Here the CDR3 DNA reads TGTGCCAGCTCAATGGGGGCAGTTCCTAACAATGAGCAGTTCTTC.

The chain links TRBV6-2 or TRBV6-3 to TRBJ2-6; unclear D gene. The CDR3 has 14 amino acids. V lost 5 bases to trimming and J lost 4 bases, with 9 bases between them. CDR1 MNHEY and CDR2 SVGEGT come from the germline V gene. The CDR3 nucleotides read TGTGCCAGCAGTCTCCTCATCGGGGCCAACGTCCTGACTTTC. It specifies CASSLLIGANVLTF.

The genes are TRBV29-1 and TRBJ1-4; 8 nucleotides match TRBD1. Germline trimming cut 4 bases from V and 8 bases from J; bases unmatched to any gene: 6. There are 13 residues in the CDR3. CDR1 is SQVTM, CDR2 ANQGSEA, per germline. The CDR3 DNA follows: TGCAGCGTTGGGGACAGGACGATGGAAAAACTGTTTTTT. It yields the protein CSVGDRTMEKLFF.

In this sample, this clonotype turned up a few times. The chain has TRBV6-5 and TRBJ2-7; the D gene could be TRBD1 or TRBD2 (5 bases each). Trimming took off 6 bases at V and 4 bases at J, with 16 bases between the two ends. The CDR3 is made up of 14 amino acids. CDR1 and CDR2 (germline): MNHEY, SVGAGI. The chain's CDR3 is CASRDSGRSYEQYF. In nucleotides, the CDR3 is TGTGCCAGCAGAGACTCGGGACGGTCTTACGAGCAGTACTTC.

The chain is built from TRBV6-4 and TRBJ2-1; weak D call: TRBD1 (6 bases). V lost 4 bases and J 7 bases, leaving 11 bases between the germline ends. This CDR3 is 13 amino acids long. Germline V gene data show CDR1 as MRHNA and CDR2 as SNTAGT. The CDR3 loop is CASSAAGVNEQFF. The DNA for the CDR3 is TGTGCCAGCAGTGCCGCAGGGGTTAATGAGCAGTTCTTC.